The subject of this entry is one T cell receptor (beta chain). Its antigen is still unknown. The data belong to a study of T cell responses to AZD1222 COVID-19 vaccine. Produced via immunoSEQ multiplex PCR; TCRdb's table is partial and in-frame only. The profile covers 150,000 to 250,000 clones, with more than 85% appearing a single time and 3.4% taken by the ten largest. The study's findings and limits: Unmutated regions of variants are reportedly targeted by nearly half of spike-specific TCRs. Once two AZD1222 doses were given, Spike-specific TCR breadth and depth went up. Only after the peak T cell response were repertoires sampled. Clonal diversity was possibly underestimated, and the donors were mostly white British, with more females.

Germline CDR1 reads LGHNA; CDR2 reads YNFKEQ. V dropped 4 bases and J dropped 7 bases, with 20 bases sitting between them. The CDR3 runs 16 residues. The chain combines TRBV4-2 with TRBJ2-1, with D tentatively TRBD1 or TRBD2 (5 bases each). The starting material was peripheral blood, obtained 28 days after the second AZD1222 dose. The sequence was obtained from an adult who received the AZD1222 COVID-19 vaccine. CDR3 nucleotides: TGTGCCAGCAGCCCGGAGAGGGGCGGATTATTTAATGAGCAGTTCTTC. Its protein product is CASSPERGGLFNEQFF.